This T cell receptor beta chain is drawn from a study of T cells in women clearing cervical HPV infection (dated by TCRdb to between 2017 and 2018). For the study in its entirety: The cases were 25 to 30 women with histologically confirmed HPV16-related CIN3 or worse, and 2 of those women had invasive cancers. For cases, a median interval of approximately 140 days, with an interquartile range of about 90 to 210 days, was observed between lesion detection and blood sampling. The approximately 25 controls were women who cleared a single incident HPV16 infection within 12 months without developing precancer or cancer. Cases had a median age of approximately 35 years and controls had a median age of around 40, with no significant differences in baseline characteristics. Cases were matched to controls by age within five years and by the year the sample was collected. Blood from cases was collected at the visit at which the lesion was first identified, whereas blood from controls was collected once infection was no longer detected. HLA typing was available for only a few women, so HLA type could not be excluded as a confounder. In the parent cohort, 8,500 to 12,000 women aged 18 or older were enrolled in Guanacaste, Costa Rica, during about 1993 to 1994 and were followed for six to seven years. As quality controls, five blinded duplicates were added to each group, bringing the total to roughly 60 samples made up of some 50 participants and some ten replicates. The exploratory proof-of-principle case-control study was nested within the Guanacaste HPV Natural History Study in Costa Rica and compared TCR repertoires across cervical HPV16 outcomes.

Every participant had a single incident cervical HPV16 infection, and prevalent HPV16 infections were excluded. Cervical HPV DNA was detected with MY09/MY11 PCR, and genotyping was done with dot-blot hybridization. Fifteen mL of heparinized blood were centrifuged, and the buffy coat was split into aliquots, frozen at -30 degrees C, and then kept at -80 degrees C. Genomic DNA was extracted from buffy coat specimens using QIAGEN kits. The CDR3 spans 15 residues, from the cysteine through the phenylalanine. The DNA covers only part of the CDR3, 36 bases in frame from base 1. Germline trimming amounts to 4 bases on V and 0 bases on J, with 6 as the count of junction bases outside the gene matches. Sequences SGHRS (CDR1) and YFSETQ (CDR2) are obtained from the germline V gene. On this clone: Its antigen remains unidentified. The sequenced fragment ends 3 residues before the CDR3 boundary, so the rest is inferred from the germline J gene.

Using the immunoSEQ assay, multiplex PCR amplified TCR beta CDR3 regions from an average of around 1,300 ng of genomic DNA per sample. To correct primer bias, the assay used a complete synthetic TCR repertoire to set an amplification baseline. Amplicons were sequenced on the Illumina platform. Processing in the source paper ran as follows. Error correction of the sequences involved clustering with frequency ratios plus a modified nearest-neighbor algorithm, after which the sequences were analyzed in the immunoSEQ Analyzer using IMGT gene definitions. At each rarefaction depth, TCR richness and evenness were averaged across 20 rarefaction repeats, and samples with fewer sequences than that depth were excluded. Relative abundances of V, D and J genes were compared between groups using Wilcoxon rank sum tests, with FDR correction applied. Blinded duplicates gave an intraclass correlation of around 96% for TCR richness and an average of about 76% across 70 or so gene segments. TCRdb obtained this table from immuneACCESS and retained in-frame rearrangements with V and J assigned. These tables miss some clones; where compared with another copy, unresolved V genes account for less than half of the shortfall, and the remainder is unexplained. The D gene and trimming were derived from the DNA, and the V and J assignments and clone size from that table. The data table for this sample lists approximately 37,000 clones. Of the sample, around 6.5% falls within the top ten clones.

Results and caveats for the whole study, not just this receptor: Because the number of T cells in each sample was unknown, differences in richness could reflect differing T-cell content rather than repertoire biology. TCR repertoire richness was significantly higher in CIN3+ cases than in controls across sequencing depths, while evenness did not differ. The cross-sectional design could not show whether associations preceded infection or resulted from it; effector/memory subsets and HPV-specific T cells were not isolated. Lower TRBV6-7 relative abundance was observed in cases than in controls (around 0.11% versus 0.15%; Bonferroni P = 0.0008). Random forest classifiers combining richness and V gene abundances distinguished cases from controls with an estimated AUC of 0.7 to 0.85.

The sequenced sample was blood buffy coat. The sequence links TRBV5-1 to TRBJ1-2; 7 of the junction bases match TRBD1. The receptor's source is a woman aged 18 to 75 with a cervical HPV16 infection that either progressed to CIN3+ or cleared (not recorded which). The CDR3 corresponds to CASSQRQGANYGYTF. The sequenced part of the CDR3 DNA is TGCGCCAGCAGCCAACGACAGGGAGCTAACTATGGC.